This T cell receptor beta chain emerged from a study of cytomegalovirus exposure and HLA in healthy donors. The PCR made use of 60 Vbeta and 13 Jbeta primers. Using immunoSEQ multiplex PCR, the repertoire was profiled, and TCRdb retains in-frame clones only, with some absent. The data contain 45,000 to 55,000 clones, around 80% of them seen just once; the ten biggest clones take up 7% to 10%. The CDR3 consists of 16 residues. With V trimmed by 4 bases and J by 7 bases, 12 bases remained unmatched. Germline V gives CDR1 ENHRY, CDR2 SYGVKD. Points from the study as a whole: Later analysis associated a missense DCLRE1C variant with TCR beta V- and J-gene trimming. Per a prior analysis, the majority of TCR beta V segments were productive roughly 87% or roughly 30% of the time. A later analysis found common viral pathogens apparently linked to several of the most significant clusters.

Donors likely had unrecorded immune exposures despite being nominally healthy when sampled. As for this clone: Its antigen is still unknown.

The receptor was isolated from a man aged 25-45 years in good health and CMV-seropositive. The sequenced material came from PBMCs. The chain has TRBV10-3 and TRBJ2-1; 8 bases align to TRBD1. CDR3 sequence reads: CAISGNRGSSRNEQFF. In nucleotides, the CDR3 is TGTGCCATCAGTGGGAACAGGGGGTCAAGCAGGAATGAGCAGTTCTTC.